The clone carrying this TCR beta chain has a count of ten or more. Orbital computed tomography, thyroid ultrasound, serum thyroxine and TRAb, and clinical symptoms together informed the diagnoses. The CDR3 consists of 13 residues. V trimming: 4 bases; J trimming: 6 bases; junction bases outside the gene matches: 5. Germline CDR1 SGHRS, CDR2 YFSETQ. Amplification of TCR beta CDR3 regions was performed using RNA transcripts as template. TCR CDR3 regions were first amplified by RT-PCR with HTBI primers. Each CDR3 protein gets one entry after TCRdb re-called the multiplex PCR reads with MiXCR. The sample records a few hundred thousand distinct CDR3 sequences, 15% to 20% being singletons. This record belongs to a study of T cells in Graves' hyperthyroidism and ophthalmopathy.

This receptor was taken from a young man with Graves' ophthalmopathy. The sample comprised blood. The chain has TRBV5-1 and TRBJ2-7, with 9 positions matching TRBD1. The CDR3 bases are TGCGCCAGCAGCACGGGACAGGGCGGCGAGCAGTACTTC. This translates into CASSTGQGGEQYF.